The entry below describes one TCR beta chain. Its cognate antigen is unknown. At one end the junction does not follow the germline gene, possibly because of a read error. The CDR3 length is 16 residues. The record originates from a study of read filtering for tumor transcriptome and immune sequencing. Study-wide background: By R-ISS, stages I, II and III held around 8, 16 and 7 patients. Transcriptome libraries were built from DNase-treated RNA. Overall study findings and caveats: Approximately 80% of IR-seq clonotypes had one read, totaling about 3.5% of reads; RNA-seq: 74.6% and 44.6%.

This library used around 0.4 ug RNA and molecular barcoded adaptors spanning alpha/delta and beta/gamma chains. One entry per CDR3 protein results from TCRdb running MiXCR on the reads. The profile shows 62,000 or so distinct CDR3 sequences, 20% to 25% of them singletons. The TCR was taken from a donor aged 40 or over with multiple myeloma. The specimen sequenced was a population of CD138-negative cells sorted from bone marrow. J is TRBJ1-1 and V is TRBV12-3 or TRBV12-4; TRBD1 might be the D (6 bases). CDR3 loop: CASSRGPRRANTEAVF. The CDR3 coding sequence is TGTGCCAGCAGCCGGGGGCCTCGGAGGGCCAACACTGAAGCTGTCTTT.